This T cell receptor (beta chain) stems from a study of a mutant IDH1 vaccine in newly diagnosed glioma. Whole-study context: Treated individuals were around 60% male and roughly 40% female, averaging roughly 43 years of age.

Sequencing was performed with immunoSEQ multiplex PCR; in TCRdb, only in-frame clones are kept and a portion is missing. The sample comprises tens of thousands of clones, about 83% of which are singletons, and approximately 7.4% rests with the top ten. The time point was: baseline, week 1 (first vaccination visit). Treatment defined: pre-vaccination baseline after standard-of-care therapy. The sequence derives from a woman aged 45 to 65 with glioma. The sequencing here drew on PBMCs, taken from a glioma patient treated with radiotherapy, temozolomide or both.

Here the CDR3 reads CASSLRPLTGGNTEAFF. CDR3 DNA sequence: TGTGCCAGCAGCTTACGGCCCCTAACCGGAGGGAACACTGAAGCTTTCTTT. The chain links TRBV13 to TRBJ1-1; D is unclear. The germline V gene has CDR1 PRHDT and CDR2 FYEKMQ (reference sequence). The CDR3 length is 17 residues. Between the trimmed V and J ends, which lost 2 bases and 1 base, there was a span of 17 bases. Full variable domain (outside the CDR3, taken from reference TRBV13 and TRBJ1-1): AAGVIQSPRHLIKEKRETATLKCYPIPRHDTVYWYQQGPGQDPQFLISFYEKMQSDKGSIPDRFSAQQFSDYHSELNMSSLELGDSALYFCASSLRPLTGGNTEAFFGQGTRLTVV.